This TCR beta chain derives from a study of T cell responses to AZD1222 COVID-19 vaccine. Study information: Second doses that came at about 4 or about 12 weeks were put together.

Method: immunoSEQ multiplex PCR; TCRdb's copy keeps in-frame clones and lacks some. The table has 84,000 or so clones, 75% to 90% seen once. Overall study findings and caveats: Among spike-specific TCRs, nearly half reportedly target unmutated variant regions. The study identified only six AZD1222 recipients as seropositive at baseline.

For this clone: Its antigen remains unidentified.

The sequencing used peripheral blood, collected on day 0 of AZD1222 vaccination. The clonotype was recovered from an adult in good health.

CDR3 nucleotide sequence: TGCGCCAGCAGGGGCAGCACAGATACGCAGTATTTT. Translation: CASRGSTDTQYF. The chain couples TRBV5-1 to TRBJ2-3; D ambiguous. Per germline, CDR1 SGHRS and CDR2 YFSETQ. The CDR3 is made up of 12 amino acids. V dropped 5 bases and J dropped 0 bases, with 4 bases sitting between them.